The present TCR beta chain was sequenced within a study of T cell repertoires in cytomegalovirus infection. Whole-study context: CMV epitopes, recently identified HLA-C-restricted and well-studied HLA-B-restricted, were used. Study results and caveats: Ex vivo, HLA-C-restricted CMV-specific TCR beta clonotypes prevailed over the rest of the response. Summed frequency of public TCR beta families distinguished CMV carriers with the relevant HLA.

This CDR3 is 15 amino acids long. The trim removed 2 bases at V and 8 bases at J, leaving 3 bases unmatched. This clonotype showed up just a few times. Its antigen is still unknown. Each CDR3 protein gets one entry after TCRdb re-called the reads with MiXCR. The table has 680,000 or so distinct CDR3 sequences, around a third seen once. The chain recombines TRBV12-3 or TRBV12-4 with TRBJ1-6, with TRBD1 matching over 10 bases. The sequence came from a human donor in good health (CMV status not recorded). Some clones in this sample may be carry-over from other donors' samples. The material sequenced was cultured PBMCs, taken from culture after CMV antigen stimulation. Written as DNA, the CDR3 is TGTGCCAGCAGTTTATGGGGACAGGGGCATTCACCCCTCCACTTT. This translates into CASSLWGQGHSPLHF.